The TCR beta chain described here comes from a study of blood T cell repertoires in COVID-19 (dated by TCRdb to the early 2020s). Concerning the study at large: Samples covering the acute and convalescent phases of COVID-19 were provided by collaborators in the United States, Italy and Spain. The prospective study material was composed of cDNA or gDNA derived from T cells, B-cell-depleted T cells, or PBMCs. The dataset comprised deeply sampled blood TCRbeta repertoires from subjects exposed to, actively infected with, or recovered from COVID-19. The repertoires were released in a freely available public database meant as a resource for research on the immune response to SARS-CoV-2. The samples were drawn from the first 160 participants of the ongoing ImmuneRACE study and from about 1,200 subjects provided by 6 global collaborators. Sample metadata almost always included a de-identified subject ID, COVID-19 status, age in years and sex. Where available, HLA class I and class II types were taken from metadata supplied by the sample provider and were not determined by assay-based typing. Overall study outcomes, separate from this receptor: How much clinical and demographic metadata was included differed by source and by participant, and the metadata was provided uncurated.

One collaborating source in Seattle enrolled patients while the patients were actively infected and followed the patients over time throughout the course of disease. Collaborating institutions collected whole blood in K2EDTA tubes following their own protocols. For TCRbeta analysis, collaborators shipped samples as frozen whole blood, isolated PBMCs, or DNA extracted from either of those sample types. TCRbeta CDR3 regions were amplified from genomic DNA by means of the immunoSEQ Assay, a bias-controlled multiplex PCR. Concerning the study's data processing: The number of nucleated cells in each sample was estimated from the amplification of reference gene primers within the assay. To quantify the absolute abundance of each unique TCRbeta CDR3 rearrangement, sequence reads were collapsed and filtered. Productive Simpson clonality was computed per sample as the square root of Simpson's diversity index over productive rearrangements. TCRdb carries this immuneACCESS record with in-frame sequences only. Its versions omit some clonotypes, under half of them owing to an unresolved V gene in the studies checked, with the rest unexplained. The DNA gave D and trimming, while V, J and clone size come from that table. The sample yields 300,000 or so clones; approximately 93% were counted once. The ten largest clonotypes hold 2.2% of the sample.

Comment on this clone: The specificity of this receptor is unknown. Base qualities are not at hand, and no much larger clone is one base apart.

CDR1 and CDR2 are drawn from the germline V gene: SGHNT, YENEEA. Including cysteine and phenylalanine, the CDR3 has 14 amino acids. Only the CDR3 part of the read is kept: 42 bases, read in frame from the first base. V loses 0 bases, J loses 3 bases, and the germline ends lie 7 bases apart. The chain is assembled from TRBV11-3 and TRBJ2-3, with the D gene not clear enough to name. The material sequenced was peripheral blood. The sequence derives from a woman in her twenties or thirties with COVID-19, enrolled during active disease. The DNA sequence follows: TGTGCCAGCAGCTTAGATCGTAGAACAGATACGCAGTATTTT. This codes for CASSLDRRTDTQYF. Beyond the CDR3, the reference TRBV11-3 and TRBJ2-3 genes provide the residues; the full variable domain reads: EAGVVQSPRYKIIEKKQPVAFWCNPISGHNTLYWYLQNLGQGPELLIRYENEEAVDDSQLPKDRFSAERLKGVDSTLKIQPAELGDSAVYLCASSLDRRTDTQYFGPGTRLTVL.